These T cell receptor beta chains were read from a single sample in a study of shared clonotypes between healthy human individuals. Method: immunoSEQ multiplex PCR; TCRdb's copy keeps in-frame clones and lacks some. The data contain millions of clones, 95% of them singletons. Sequencing input: naive CD4+ T cells sorted from blood. The receptors here all came from a man aged 18 to 29 in good health. The CDR3 runs from the conserved cysteine through the conserved F or W. Each record gives: D gene, J gene, clone size, V gene, CDR3 protein, CDR3 DNA. A D gene is named only where the DNA matches it firmly. Only some rows state a clone size, as once, few, many or a class for expanded clones.

d_gene: TRBD1; j_gene: TRBJ2-7; abundance: .; v_gene: TRBV9; CDR3aa: CASSPRTGSSEQYF; CDR3nt: TGTGCCAGCAGCCCCCGGACAGGGAGCAGCGAGCAGTACTTC
d_gene: TRBD1; j_gene: TRBJ1-1; abundance: .; v_gene: TRBV7-2; CDR3aa: CASSSDRVKAFF; CDR3nt: TGTGCCAGCAGCTCCGACAGGGTTAAAGCTTTCTTT
d_gene: .; j_gene: TRBJ2-5; abundance: .; v_gene: TRBV4-3; CDR3aa: CASSQDTVLETQYF; CDR3nt: TGCGCCAGCAGCCAAGATACTGTTTTAGAGACCCAGTACTTC
d_gene: TRBD1; j_gene: TRBJ2-2; abundance: .; v_gene: TRBV4-3; CDR3aa: CASSQRQGSGELFF; CDR3nt: TGCGCCAGCAGCCAGCGACAGGGTTCCGGGGAGCTGTTTTTT
d_gene: TRBD2; j_gene: TRBJ2-7; abundance: .; v_gene: TRBV5-1; CDR3aa: CASSRPGGDEQYF; CDR3nt: TGCGCCAGCAGCCGCCCCGGGGGGGACGAGCAGTACTTC
d_gene: TRBD1; j_gene: TRBJ2-3; abundance: .; v_gene: TRBV7-2; CDR3aa: CASSRGQGTDTQYF; CDR3nt: TGTGCCAGCAGCCGAGGACAGGGGACAGATACGCAGTATTTT
d_gene: .; j_gene: TRBJ1-4; abundance: .; v_gene: TRBV5-1; CDR3aa: CAGSLVQSSNEKLFF; CDR3nt: TGCGCCGGCAGCTTGGTTCAGAGTTCAAATGAAAAACTGTTTTTT
d_gene: TRBD1; j_gene: TRBJ2-3; abundance: .; v_gene: TRBV7-3; CDR3aa: CASSLGQGVDTQYF; CDR3nt: TGTGCCAGCAGCCTCGGACAGGGGGTAGATACGCAGTATTTT
d_gene: .; j_gene: TRBJ2-3; abundance: .; v_gene: TRBV5-4; CDR3aa: CASSLAQGSDTQYF; CDR3nt: TGTGCCAGCAGCTTGGCCCAGGGATCAGATACGCAGTATTTT
d_gene: .; j_gene: TRBJ2-1; abundance: .; v_gene: TRBV15; CDR3aa: CATSIRGNEQFF; CDR3nt: TGTGCCACCTCAATACGGGGCAATGAGCAGTTCTTC
d_gene: .; j_gene: TRBJ2-1; abundance: .; v_gene: TRBV27; CDR3aa: CASSLRLRPHNEQFF; CDR3nt: TGTGCCAGCAGTTTAAGGCTTCGCCCCCACAATGAGCAGTTCTTC
d_gene: TRBD2; j_gene: TRBJ2-5; abundance: .; v_gene: TRBV5-8; CDR3aa: CASSLRLAGAGETQYF; CDR3nt: TGTGCCAGCAGCTTGAGACTAGCGGGGGCAGGGGAGACCCAGTACTTC
d_gene: TRBD1; j_gene: TRBJ1-2; abundance: .; v_gene: TRBV10-3; CDR3aa: CAISLGQGADGYTF; CDR3nt: TGTGCCATCAGCTTGGGACAGGGGGCGGATGGCTACACCTTC
d_gene: TRBD1; j_gene: TRBJ1-1; abundance: .; v_gene: TRBV11-2; CDR3aa: CASSFDRGGTEAFF; CDR3nt: TGTGCCAGCAGCTTCGACAGGGGGGGAACTGAAGCTTTCTTT
d_gene: .; j_gene: TRBJ1-2; abundance: few; v_gene: TRBV6-1; CDR3aa: CASSGTLANYGYTF; CDR3nt: TGTGCCAGCAGTGGAACTCTAGCTAACTATGGCTACACCTTC
d_gene: .; j_gene: TRBJ1-1; abundance: .; v_gene: TRBV29-1; CDR3aa: CSVEVGTGNTEAFF; CDR3nt: TGCAGCGTTGAAGTGGGGACGGGGAACACTGAAGCTTTCTTT
d_gene: TRBD2; j_gene: TRBJ2-1; abundance: .; v_gene: TRBV6-1; CDR3aa: CASSPGAGGNNEQFF; CDR3nt: TGTGCCAGCAGCCCTGGTGCGGGGGGGAACAATGAGCAGTTCTTC
d_gene: .; j_gene: TRBJ1-6; abundance: .; v_gene: TRBV7-6; CDR3aa: CASSLGAGTSPLHF; CDR3nt: TGTGCCAGCAGCTTAGGGGCAGGAACGTCACCCCTCCACTTT
d_gene: .; j_gene: TRBJ2-6; abundance: .; v_gene: TRBV2; CDR3aa: CASSSGIGANVLTF; CDR3nt: TGTGCCAGCAGTTCAGGGATTGGGGCCAACGTCCTGACTTTC
d_gene: .; j_gene: TRBJ2-7; abundance: .; v_gene: TRBV15; CDR3aa: CATSRTGTGSDYEQYF; CDR3nt: TGTGCCACCAGCAGAACCGGTACAGGTTCGGACTACGAGCAGTACTTC
d_gene: TRBD1; j_gene: TRBJ1-4; abundance: .; v_gene: TRBV28; CDR3aa: CASSPPRGHGEKLFF; CDR3nt: TGTGCCAGCAGTCCCCCCAGGGGGCACGGTGAAAAACTGTTTTTT
d_gene: .; j_gene: TRBJ1-1; abundance: .; v_gene: TRBV9; CDR3aa: CASSPPGPGAMNTEAFF; CDR3nt: TGTGCCAGCAGCCCCCCCGGGCCGGGGGCGATGAACACTGAAGCTTTCTTT
d_gene: TRBD2; j_gene: TRBJ2-2; abundance: .; v_gene: TRBV14; CDR3aa: CASSPAGRGFTGELFF; CDR3nt: TGTGCCAGCAGCCCAGCCGGGCGGGGGTTCACCGGGGAGCTGTTTTTT
d_gene: TRBD2; j_gene: TRBJ2-1; abundance: .; v_gene: TRBV6-1; CDR3aa: CASSEFRLAGGRGQFF; CDR3nt: TGTGCCAGCAGTGAATTCCGGTTAGCGGGTGGAAGAGGGCAGTTCTTC
d_gene: .; j_gene: TRBJ2-7; abundance: .; v_gene: TRBV28; CDR3aa: CASMIVNSYEQYF; CDR3nt: TGTGCCAGCATGATAGTCAACTCCTACGAGCAGTACTTC
d_gene: TRBD2; j_gene: TRBJ2-7; abundance: .; v_gene: TRBV10-3; CDR3aa: CAISEGTSGAYEQYF; CDR3nt: TGTGCCATCAGTGAGGGGACTAGCGGAGCCTACGAGCAGTACTTC
d_gene: .; j_gene: TRBJ2-2; abundance: .; v_gene: TRBV5-1; CDR3aa: CASSENTGELFF; CDR3nt: TGCGCCAGCAGTGAGAACACCGGGGAGCTGTTTTTT
d_gene: .; j_gene: TRBJ2-7; abundance: once; v_gene: TRBV2; CDR3aa: CASSEGIEQYF; CDR3nt: TGTGCCAGCAGTGAGGGTATCGAGCAGTACTTC
d_gene: .; j_gene: TRBJ1-2; abundance: .; v_gene: TRBV7-9; CDR3aa: CASSLVGMGYTF; CDR3nt: TGTGCCAGCAGCTTAGTGGGGATGGGGTACACCTTC
d_gene: .; j_gene: TRBJ2-6; abundance: .; v_gene: TRBV6-6; CDR3aa: CASSKEGGGANVLTF; CDR3nt: TGTGCCAGCAGCAAAGAGGGTGGTGGGGCCAACGTCCTGACTTTC
d_gene: TRBD1; j_gene: TRBJ1-1; abundance: .; v_gene: TRBV5-1; CDR3aa: CAGSRTGDTEAFF; CDR3nt: TGCGCCGGCAGTAGGACAGGGGACACTGAAGCTTTCTTT
d_gene: TRBD1; j_gene: TRBJ1-6; abundance: .; v_gene: TRBV6-5; CDR3aa: CASSYAGQYNSPLHF; CDR3nt: TGTGCCAGCAGTTACGCGGGACAGTATAATTCACCCCTCCACTTT
d_gene: TRBD1; j_gene: TRBJ1-1; abundance: .; v_gene: TRBV27; CDR3aa: CASSRQGLDTEAFF; CDR3nt: TGTGCCAGCAGTCGACAGGGACTGGACACTGAAGCTTTCTTT
d_gene: TRBD1; j_gene: TRBJ2-3; abundance: once; v_gene: TRBV7-9; CDR3aa: CASGAGGGTDTQYF; CDR3nt: TGTGCCAGCGGGGCAGGGGGCGGCACAGATACGCAGTATTTT
d_gene: .; j_gene: TRBJ1-5; abundance: .; v_gene: TRBV9; CDR3aa: CASSVAPTRDQPQHF; CDR3nt: TGTGCCAGCAGCGTAGCCCCGACCCGGGATCAGCCCCAGCATTTT
d_gene: TRBD2; j_gene: TRBJ2-3; abundance: .; v_gene: TRBV6-5; CDR3aa: CASSSPGTSGATTQYF; CDR3nt: TGTGCCAGCAGTTCCCCCGGGACTAGCGGGGCCACCACCCAGTATTTT
d_gene: TRBD1; j_gene: TRBJ1-3; abundance: .; v_gene: TRBV28; CDR3aa: CASREPTGSGNTIYF; CDR3nt: TGTGCCAGCAGGGAACCGACAGGGAGCGGAAACACCATATATTTT
d_gene: TRBD2; j_gene: TRBJ2-1; abundance: .; v_gene: TRBV9; CDR3aa: CASSLAGGVYNEQFF; CDR3nt: TGTGCCAGCAGTCTAGCGGGGGGCGTCTACAATGAGCAGTTCTTC
d_gene: .; j_gene: TRBJ2-6; abundance: .; v_gene: TRBV30; CDR3aa: CASAGGANVLTF; CDR3nt: TGTGCCTCTGCCGGTGGGGCCAACGTCCTGACTTTC
d_gene: .; j_gene: TRBJ2-7; abundance: .; v_gene: TRBV2; CDR3aa: CASSWGGGTIEQYF; CDR3nt: TGTGCCAGCAGTTGGGGAGGGGGTACGATCGAGCAGTACTTC
d_gene: .; j_gene: TRBJ1-1; abundance: .; v_gene: TRBV7-9; CDR3aa: CASSPRLRGRGVPNTEAFF; CDR3nt: TGTGCCAGCAGCCCGCGATTAAGAGGCCGGGGCGTCCCGAACACTGAAGCTTTCTTT